This TCR beta chain was found in a study of post-analysis software for immune sequencing data. Study-level background: In terms of disease course, relapsing-remitting, secondary progressive and progressive-relapsing multiple sclerosis were included. Study findings and constraints: With F measure, samples from one preparation batch clustered together strongly. The study found significantly lower normalized Chao1 diversity in multiple sclerosis patients than in controls. A few TRBV segments appeared more often in patients than in controls, and TRBV5-6, TRBV5-1 and TRBV20-1 were among these.

Details on this clonotype: Its cognate antigen is unknown.

Included in the TCR beta cDNA libraries were unique molecular identifiers. T cells numbering roughly 1 to 11 million yielded cDNA molecules that totaled some 500,000. Each CDR3 protein is one row after TCRdb ran MiXCR on the PCR reads. The data show under 900,000 distinct CDR3 sequences, approximately 50% seen once. Losses at the gene ends were 5 bases for V and 5 bases for J; bases not matched to a gene: 12. The CDR3 loop spans 17 amino acids. This receptor was obtained from a girl aged 5-17 years with multiple sclerosis. V and J are TRBV12-3 or TRBV12-4 and TRBJ2-1; 10 bases are shared with TRBD1. The sample consisted of blood. This CDR3 reads CASSPPGRTGGNNEQFF. In nucleotides, the CDR3 is TGTGCCAGCAGTCCCCCCGGTAGGACAGGGGGTAACAATGAGCAGTTCTTC.